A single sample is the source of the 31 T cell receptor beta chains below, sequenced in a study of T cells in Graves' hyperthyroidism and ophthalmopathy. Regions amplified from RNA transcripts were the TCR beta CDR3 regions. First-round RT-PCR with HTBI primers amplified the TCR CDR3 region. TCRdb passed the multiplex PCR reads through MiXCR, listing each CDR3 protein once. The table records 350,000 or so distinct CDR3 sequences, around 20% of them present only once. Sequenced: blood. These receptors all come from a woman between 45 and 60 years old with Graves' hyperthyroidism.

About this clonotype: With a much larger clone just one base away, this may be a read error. The CDR3 bases are TGTGCCAGCAGCCAAGCTTCAGGGGCAGCCCACGAGCAGTACTTC. This encodes CASSQASGAAHEQYF. This chain joins TRBV3-1 and TRBJ2-7; D is possibly TRBD1 (6 bases). Germline CDR1 LGHDT, CDR2 YNNKEL (reference sequence). This CDR3 spans 15 amino acids. Trimming took 1 base from V and 5 from J, leaving 15 bases between them.

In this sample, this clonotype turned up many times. CDR3 residues: CASSLGSGAQETQYF. The CDR3 region has the DNA TGCGCCAGCAGTCTAGGTAGCGGGGCTCAAGAGACCCAGTACTTC. The rearrangement joins TRBV5-1 to TRBJ2-5; 8 nucleotides agree with TRBD2. CDR3 length: 15 residues. Trimming cost V 5 bases and J 2 bases; bases outside gene matches: 8. Germline-derived CDR1 and CDR2 are SGHRS and YFSETQ.

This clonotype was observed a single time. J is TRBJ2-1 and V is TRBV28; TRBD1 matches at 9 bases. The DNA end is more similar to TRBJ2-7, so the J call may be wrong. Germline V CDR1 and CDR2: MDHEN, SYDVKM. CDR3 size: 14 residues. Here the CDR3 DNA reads TGTGCCAGCAGTTTTAGGGACAGGGCCAATGAGCAGTACTTC. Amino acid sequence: CASSFRDRANEQYF.

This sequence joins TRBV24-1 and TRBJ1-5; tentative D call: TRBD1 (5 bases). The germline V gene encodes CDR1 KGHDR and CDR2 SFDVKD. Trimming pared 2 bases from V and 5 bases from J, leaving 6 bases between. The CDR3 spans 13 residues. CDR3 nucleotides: TGTGCCACCAGTGATTCGACAGATCAGCCCCAGCATTTT. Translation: CATSDSTDQPQHF.

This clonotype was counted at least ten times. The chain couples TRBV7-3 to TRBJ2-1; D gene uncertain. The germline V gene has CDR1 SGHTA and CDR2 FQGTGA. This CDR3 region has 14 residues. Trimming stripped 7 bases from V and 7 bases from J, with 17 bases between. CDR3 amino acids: CASTLGSGSNEQFF. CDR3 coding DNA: TGTGCCAGCACCCTTGGGTCTGGGTCAAATGAGCAGTTCTTC.

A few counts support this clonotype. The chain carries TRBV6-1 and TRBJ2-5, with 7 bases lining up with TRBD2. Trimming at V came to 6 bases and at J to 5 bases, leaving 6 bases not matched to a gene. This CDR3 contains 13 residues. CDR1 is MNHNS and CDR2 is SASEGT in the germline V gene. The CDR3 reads CASSRTRRETQYF. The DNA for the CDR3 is TGTGCCAGCAGCCGGACTAGAAGGGAGACCCAGTACTTC.

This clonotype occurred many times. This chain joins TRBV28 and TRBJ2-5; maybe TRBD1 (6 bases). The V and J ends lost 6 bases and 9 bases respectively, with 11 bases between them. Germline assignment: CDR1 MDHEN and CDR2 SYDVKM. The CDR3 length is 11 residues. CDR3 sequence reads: CASSHYRAQYF. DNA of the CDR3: TGTGCCAGCAGCCACTACAGGGCCCAGTACTTC.

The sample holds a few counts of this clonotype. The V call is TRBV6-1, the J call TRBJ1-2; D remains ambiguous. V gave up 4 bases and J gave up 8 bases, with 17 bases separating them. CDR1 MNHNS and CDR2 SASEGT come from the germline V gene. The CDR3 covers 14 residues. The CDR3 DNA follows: TGTGCCAGCAGTGGGGCGGGATCCAGAGAGGGCTACACCTTC. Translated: CASSGAGSREGYTF.

The CDR3 reads CASSPTGTVSNQPQHF. CDR3 nucleotides: TGTGCCAGCTCACCGACCGGGACAGTGAGCAATCAGCCCCAGCATTTT. The chain joins TRBV18 to TRBJ1-5; 7 bases are shared with TRBD1. Germline V CDR1 and CDR2: KGHSH, LQKENI. V trimming: 3 bases; J trimming: 1 base; junction bases outside the gene matches: 6. This CDR3 is 16 amino acids long.

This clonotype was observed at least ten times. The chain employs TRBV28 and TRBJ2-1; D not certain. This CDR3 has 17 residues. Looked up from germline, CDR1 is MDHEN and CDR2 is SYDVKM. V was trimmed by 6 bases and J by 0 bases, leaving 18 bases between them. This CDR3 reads CASSKPGFRSSYNEQFF. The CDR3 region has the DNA TGTGCCAGCAGCAAACCGGGCTTTCGAAGCTCCTACAATGAGCAGTTCTTC.

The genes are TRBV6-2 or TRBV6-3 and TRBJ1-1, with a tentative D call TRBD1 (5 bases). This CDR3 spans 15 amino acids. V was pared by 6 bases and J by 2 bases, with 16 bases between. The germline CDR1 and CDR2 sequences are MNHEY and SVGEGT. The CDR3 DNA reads TGTGCCAGCAGACCCCCTGTTGGGGGAAACACTGAAGCTTTCTTT. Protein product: CASRPPVGGNTEAFF.

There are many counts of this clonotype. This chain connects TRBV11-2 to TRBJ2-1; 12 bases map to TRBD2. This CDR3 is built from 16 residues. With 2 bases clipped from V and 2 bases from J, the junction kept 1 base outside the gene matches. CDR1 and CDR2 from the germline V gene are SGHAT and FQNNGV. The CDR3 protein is CASSLSSGGAYNEQFF. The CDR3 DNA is TGTGCCAGCAGCTTATCTAGCGGGGGGGCCTACAATGAGCAGTTCTTC.

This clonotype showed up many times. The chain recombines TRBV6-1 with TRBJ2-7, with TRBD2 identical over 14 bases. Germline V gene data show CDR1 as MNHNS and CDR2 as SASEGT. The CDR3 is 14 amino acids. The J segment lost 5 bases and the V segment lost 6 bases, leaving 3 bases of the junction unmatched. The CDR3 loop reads CASRGLAGGNEQYF. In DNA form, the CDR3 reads TGTGCCAGCAGAGGACTAGCGGGGGGCAACGAGCAGTACTTC.

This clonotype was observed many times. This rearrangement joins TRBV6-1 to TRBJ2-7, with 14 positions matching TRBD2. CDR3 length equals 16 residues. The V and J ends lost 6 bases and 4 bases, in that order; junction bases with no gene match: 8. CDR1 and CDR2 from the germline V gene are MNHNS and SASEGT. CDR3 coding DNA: TGTGCCAGCAGACCCGAAGGGACTAGCGGGAGATACGAGCAGTACTTC. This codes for CASRPEGTSGRYEQYF.

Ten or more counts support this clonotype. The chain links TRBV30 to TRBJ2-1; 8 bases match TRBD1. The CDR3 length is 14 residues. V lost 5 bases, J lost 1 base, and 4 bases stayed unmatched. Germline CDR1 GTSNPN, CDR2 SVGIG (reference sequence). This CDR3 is CAWGTGLSYNEQFF. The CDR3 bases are TGTGCCTGGGGGACAGGTCTATCCTACAATGAGCAGTTCTTC.

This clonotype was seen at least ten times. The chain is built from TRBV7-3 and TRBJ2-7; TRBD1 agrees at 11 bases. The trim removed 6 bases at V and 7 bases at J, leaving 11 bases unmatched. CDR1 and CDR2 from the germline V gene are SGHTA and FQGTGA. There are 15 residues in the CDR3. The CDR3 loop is CASSQGQGGPEEQYF. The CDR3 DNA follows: TGTGCCAGCAGTCAGGGACAGGGGGGCCCTGAAGAGCAGTACTTC.

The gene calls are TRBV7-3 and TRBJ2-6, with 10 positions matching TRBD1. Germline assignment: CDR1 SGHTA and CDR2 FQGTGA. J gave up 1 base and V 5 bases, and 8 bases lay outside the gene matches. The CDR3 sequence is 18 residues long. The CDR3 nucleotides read TGTGCCAGCAGCCCCCAGGACAGGGGGGGGTCTGGGGCCAACGTCCTGACTTTC. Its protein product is CASSPQDRGGSGANVLTF.

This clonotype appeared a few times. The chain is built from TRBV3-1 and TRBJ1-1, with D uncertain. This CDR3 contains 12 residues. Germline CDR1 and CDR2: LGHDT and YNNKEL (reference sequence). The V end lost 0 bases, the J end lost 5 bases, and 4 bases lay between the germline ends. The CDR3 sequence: CASSQDRTEAFF. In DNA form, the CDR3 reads TGTGCCAGCAGCCAAGATCGTACTGAAGCTTTCTTT.

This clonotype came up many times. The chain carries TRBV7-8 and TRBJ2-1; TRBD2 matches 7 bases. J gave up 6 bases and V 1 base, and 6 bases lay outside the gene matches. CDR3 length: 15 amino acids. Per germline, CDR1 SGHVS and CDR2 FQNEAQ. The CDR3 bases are TGTGCCAGCAGCTTAGAGTGGGGCGGGAGCAATGAGCAGTTCTTC. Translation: CASSLEWGGSNEQFF.

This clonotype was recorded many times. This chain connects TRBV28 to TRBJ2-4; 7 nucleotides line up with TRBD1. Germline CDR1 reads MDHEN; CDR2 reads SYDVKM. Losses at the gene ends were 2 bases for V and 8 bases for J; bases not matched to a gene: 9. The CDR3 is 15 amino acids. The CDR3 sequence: CASSLGDRVKDIQYF. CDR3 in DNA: TGTGCCAGCAGTTTAGGGGACAGAGTCAAGGACATTCAGTACTTC.

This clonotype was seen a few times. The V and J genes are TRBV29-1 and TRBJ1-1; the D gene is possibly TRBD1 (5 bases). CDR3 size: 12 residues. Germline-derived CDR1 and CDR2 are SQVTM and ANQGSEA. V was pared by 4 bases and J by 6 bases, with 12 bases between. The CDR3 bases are TGCAGCGTTGTTTGGGGGACTTCTGAAGCTTTCTTT. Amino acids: CSVVWGTSEAFF.

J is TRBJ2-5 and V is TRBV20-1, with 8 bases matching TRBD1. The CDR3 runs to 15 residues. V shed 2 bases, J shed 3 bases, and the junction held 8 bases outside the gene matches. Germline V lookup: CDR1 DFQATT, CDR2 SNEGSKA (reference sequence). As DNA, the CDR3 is TGCAGTGCTAGACCCGGCAGGGGGCGGGAAGAGACCCAGTACTTC. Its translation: CSARPGRGREETQYF.

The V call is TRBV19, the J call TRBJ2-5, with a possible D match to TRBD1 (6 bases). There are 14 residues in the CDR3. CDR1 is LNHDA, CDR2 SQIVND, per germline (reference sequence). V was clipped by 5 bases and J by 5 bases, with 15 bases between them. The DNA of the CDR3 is TGTGCCAGTAGTCCAACAGGGTATAGGGAGACCCAGTACTTC. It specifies CASSPTGYRETQYF.

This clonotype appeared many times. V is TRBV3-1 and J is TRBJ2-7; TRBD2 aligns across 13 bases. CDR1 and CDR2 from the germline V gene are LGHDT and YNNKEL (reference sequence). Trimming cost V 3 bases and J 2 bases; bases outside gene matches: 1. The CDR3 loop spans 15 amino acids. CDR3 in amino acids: CASSHTSGGAYEQYF. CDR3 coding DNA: TGTGCCAGCAGCCACACTAGCGGGGGGGCCTACGAGCAGTACTTC.

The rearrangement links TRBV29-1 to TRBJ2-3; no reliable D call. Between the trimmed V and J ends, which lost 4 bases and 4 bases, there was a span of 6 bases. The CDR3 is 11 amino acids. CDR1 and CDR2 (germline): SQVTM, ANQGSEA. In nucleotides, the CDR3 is TGCAGCGTTGCTTCCCCAGATACGCAGTATTTT. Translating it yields CSVASPDTQYF.

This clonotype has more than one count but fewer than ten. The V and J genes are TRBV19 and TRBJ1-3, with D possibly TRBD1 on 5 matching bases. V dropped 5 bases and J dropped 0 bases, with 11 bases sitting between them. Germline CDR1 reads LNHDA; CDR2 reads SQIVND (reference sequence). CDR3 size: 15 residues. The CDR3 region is CASSPGTLSGNTIYF. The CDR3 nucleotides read TGTGCCAGTAGTCCCGGGACTCTCTCTGGAAACACCATATATTTT.

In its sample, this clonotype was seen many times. The CDR3 sequence: CASSLAPGRTEAFF. The CDR3 DNA reads as TGTGCCAGCAGCTTAGCGCCAGGTCGGACTGAAGCTTTCTTT. This chain joins TRBV7-2 and TRBJ1-1; the D is unclear. Looked up from germline, CDR1 is SGHTA and CDR2 is FQGNSA. Trimming shortened V by 0 bases and J by 5 bases, and 10 bases separated the two germline ends. The length of the CDR3 is 14 residues. Complete variable domain (other parts from reference TRBV7-2 and TRBJ1-1): GAGVSQSPSNKVTEKGKDVELRCDPISGHTALYWYRQSLGQGLEFLIYFQGNSAPDKSGLPSDRFSAERTGGSVSTLTIQRTQQEDSAVYLCASSLAPGRTEAFFGQGTRLTVV.

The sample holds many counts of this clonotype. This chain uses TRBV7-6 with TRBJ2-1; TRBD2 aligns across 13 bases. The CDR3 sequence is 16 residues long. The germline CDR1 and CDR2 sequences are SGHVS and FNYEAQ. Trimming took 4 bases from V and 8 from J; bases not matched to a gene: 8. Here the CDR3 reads CASSSRLAGGDDEQFF. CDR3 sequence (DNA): TGTGCCAGCAGCTCGCGACTAGCGGGAGGAGATGATGAGCAGTTCTTC.

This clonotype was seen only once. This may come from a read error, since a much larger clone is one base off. CDR3 coding DNA: TGTGCCTGGGGTCGGGTTTTTGAAGCTTTCTTT. Translation gives CAWGRVFEAFF. This chain links TRBV30 with TRBJ1-1, with D unresolved. The germline gives CDR1 GTSNPN, CDR2 SVGIG (reference sequence). The length of the CDR3 is 11 residues. Trimming took off 5 bases at V and 7 bases at J, with 11 bases between the two ends.

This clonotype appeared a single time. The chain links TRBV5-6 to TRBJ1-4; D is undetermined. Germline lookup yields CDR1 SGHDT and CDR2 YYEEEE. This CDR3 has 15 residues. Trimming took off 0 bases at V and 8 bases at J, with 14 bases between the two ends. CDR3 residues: CASSLGVGREEKLFF. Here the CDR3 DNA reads TGTGCCAGCAGCTTGGGTGTGGGCCGCGAGGAAAAACTGTTTTTT.

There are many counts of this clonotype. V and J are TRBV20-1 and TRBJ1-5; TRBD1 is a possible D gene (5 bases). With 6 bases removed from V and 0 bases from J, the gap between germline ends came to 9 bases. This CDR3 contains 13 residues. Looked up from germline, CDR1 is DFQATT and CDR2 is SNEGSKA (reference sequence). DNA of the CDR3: TGCAGTGCCACAGGCGATAGCAATCAGCCCCAGCATTTT. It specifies CSATGDSNQPQHF.